The present TCR beta chain was sequenced within a study of identical twins. Study-level points and caveats: Interpretation of the results relied on cross-sectional statistical analysis and not on following the same donors. Fewer insertions marked abundant cord blood beta clonotypes; young adult naive trended weakly, memory not at all. Invariant T cells like MAIT and iNKT could partly confound the zero-insertion analyses.

TCRdb re-analysed the 5' RACE reads in MiXCR, keeping a single row per CDR3 protein. The sample includes approximately 1.8 million distinct CDR3 sequences, about 32% seen only once; the top ten take 0.25% to 0.3%. As concerns this clonotype: What it recognizes is unknown.

The receptor comes from a newborn girl in good health. The sample comprised cord blood.

As DNA, the CDR3 is TGTGCCAGCAGTTACCAGGGGGGTACTGAAAAACTGTTTTTT. It encodes CASSYQGGTEKLFF. The V call is TRBV6-5, the J call TRBJ1-4, with TRBD1 matching 7 bases. This CDR3 comprises 14 residues. V was pared by 2 bases and J by 7 bases, with 4 bases of the junction left unmatched. CDR1 is MNHEY and CDR2 is SVGAGI in the germline V gene.